This is a list of T cell receptor beta chains from one sample in a study of blood T cell repertoires in COVID-19. Assay used: immunoSEQ multiplex PCR; TCRdb lists only in-frame clones, some missing. The sample holds under 95,000 clones; roughly 83% are singletons and the top ten take roughly a third. Sequencing input: peripheral blood. Receptors were obtained from a woman of 80 years or more with active or convalescent COVID-19. CDR3s include the opening cysteine and the closing phenylalanine or tryptophan. Each record gives: J gene, clone size, V gene, D gene, CDR3 protein, CDR3 DNA. D genes are given only for firm matches. Size is stated for part of the rows, as once, few or many counts, or as a class when the clone is expanded.

TRBJ2-3	NA	TRBV9	TRBD2	CASSSGRISTDTQYF	TGTGCCAGCAGTAGCGGGAGGATAAGCACAGATACGCAGTATTTT
TRBJ2-3	NA	TRBV9	TRBD2	CASSVSIWTSGGVVDTQYF	TGTGCCAGCAGCGTATCGATATGGACTAGCGGGGGGGTAGTAGATACGCAGTATTTT
TRBJ1-2	once	TRBV20-1	NA	CSAPLAYGYTF	TGCAGTGCTCCCTTAGCTTATGGCTACACCTTC
TRBJ2-1	once	TRBV7-2	TRBD1	CASSFGTGLYNEQFF	TGTGCCAGCAGCTTCGGGACAGGCCTTTACAATGAGCAGTTCTTC
TRBJ2-1	NA	TRBV7-3	NA	CASSQGRGNEQFF	TGTGCCAGCAGCCAAGGCCGAGGCAATGAGCAGTTCTTC
TRBJ2-1	NA	TRBV11-3	NA	CASSLGGPVEQFF	TGTGCCAGCAGCTTAGGGGGGCCGGTTGAGCAGTTCTTC
TRBJ1-1	NA	TRBV30	NA	CAWSVQGSSTEAFF	TGTGCCTGGAGTGTTCAGGGGTCAAGCACTGAAGCTTTCTTT
TRBJ2-7	NA	TRBV7-6	NA	CASSLGLIYEQYF	TGTGCCAGCAGCTTAGGACTTATATACGAGCAGTACTTC
TRBJ1-6	once	TRBV7-2	NA	CASSLSVSMGQASSTLHF	TGTGCCAGCAGCTTAAGCGTTTCAATGGGGCAGGCCTCAAGCACCCTCCACTTT
TRBJ1-2	NA	TRBV19	TRBD1	CASSLIAFGTGDGYTF	TGTGCCAGTAGCCTCATTGCGTTCGGGACAGGGGATGGCTACACCTTC
TRBJ2-1	NA	TRBV3-1/TRBV3-2	NA	CASRLPGGEQFF	TGTGCCAGCAGACTACCCGGGGGTGAGCAGTTCTTC
TRBJ1-5	NA	TRBV3-1/TRBV3-2	TRBD1	CASSQGRGPQPQHF	TGTGCCAGCAGCCAAGGAAGGGGGCCCCAGCCCCAGCATTTT
TRBJ2-7	few	TRBV3-1/TRBV3-2	TRBD2	CASSQAQTSGSGEQYF	TGTGCCAGCAGCCAAGCCCAGACTAGCGGGAGTGGCGAGCAGTACTTC
TRBJ2-1	NA	TRBV6-1	TRBD2	CASSEAGLAYNEQFF	TGTGCCAGCAGTGAAGCGGGACTAGCTTACAATGAGCAGTTCTTC
TRBJ1-4	few	TRBV15	NA	CATSRVQTSGRKLFF	TGTGCCACCAGCAGAGTACAGACCTCAGGGAGGAAACTGTTTTTT
TRBJ2-3	NA	TRBV5-1	NA	CASSLGIRPPPGGTDTQYF	TGCGCCAGCAGCTTGGGAATCCGTCCACCCCCCGGGGGCACAGATACGCAGTATTTT
TRBJ1-3	NA	TRBV28	NA	CASTSSGNTIYF	TGTGCCAGCACCTCGTCTGGAAACACCATATATTTT
TRBJ1-1	NA	TRBV29-1	NA	CSVVGGVANTEAFF	TGCAGCGTTGTAGGGGGGGTGGCGAACACTGAAGCTTTCTTT
TRBJ2-3	once	TRBV7-9	TRBD2	CASSPPLAGSGADTQYF	TGTGCCAGCAGCCCACCTTTAGCGGGTTCCGGTGCAGATACGCAGTATTTT
TRBJ1-5	few	TRBV6-1	NA	CASSDNSNQPQHF	TGTGCCAGCAGTGATAATAGCAATCAGCCCCAGCATTTT
TRBJ1-1	NA	TRBV29-1	TRBD1	CSVKQGALNTEAFF	TGCAGCGTCAAACAGGGGGCCTTGAACACTGAAGCTTTCTTT
TRBJ1-1	NA	TRBV6-5	NA	CASRYETANTEAFF	TGTGCCAGCAGATATGAAACAGCGAACACTGAAGCTTTCTTT
TRBJ1-6	NA	TRBV28	NA	CASSSNLRTGTYNSPLHF	TGTGCCAGCAGCTCAAATCTCCGAACAGGGACCTATAATTCACCCCTCCACTTT
TRBJ1-1	NA	TRBV5-1	NA	CASSQGLNTEAFF	TGCGCCAGCAGCCAGGGATTGAACACTGAAGCTTTCTTT
TRBJ2-7	NA	TRBV7-2	NA	CASSWAGGGEQYF	TGTGCCAGCAGCTGGGCAGGGGGAGGCGAGCAGTACTTC
TRBJ1-1	NA	TRBV6-2/TRBV6-3	TRBD1	CASSYRQGEWLATEAFF	TGTGCCAGCAGTTACAGGCAGGGGGAGTGGTTGGCCACTGAAGCTTTCTTT
TRBJ2-7	NA	TRBV20-1	NA	CSASATYEQYF	TGCAGTGCTAGCGCTACCTACGAGCAGTACTTC
TRBJ2-5	NA	TRBV28	NA	CASSSPPLASLQETQYF	TGTGCCAGCAGCTCCCCCCCTCTAGCGAGCTTACAAGAGACCCAGTACTTC
TRBJ2-7	NA	TRBV28	NA	CASSLLPGGAYEQYF	TGTGCCAGCAGTTTACTCCCGGGGGGCGCCTACGAGCAGTACTTC
TRBJ2-7	NA	TRBV10-3	TRBD2	CAISEWSSGGPAGEQYF	TGTGCCATCAGTGAGTGGTCTAGCGGGGGACCCGCCGGCGAGCAGTACTTC
TRBJ1-6	NA	TRBV27	TRBD1	CASSSRTGTGSPLHF	TGTGCCAGCAGTTCTCGGACAGGGACGGGTTCACCCCTCCACTTT
TRBJ1-6	NA	TRBV9	TRBD1	CASSAVGQGGSPLHF	TGTGCCAGCAGCGCTGTCGGACAGGGAGGCTCACCCCTCCACTTT
TRBJ2-7	NA	TRBV5-1	NA	CASSFTGNSYEQYF	TGCGCCAGCAGCTTTACCGGGAACTCCTACGAGCAGTACTTC
TRBJ2-2	NA	TRBV9	TRBD1	CASSVGTGGDTGELFF	TGTGCCAGCAGCGTCGGGACAGGGGGAGACACCGGGGAGCTGTTTTTT
TRBJ2-7	few	TRBV6-5	TRBD1	CASSYRDRADEQYF	TGTGCCAGCAGTTACCGGGACAGGGCGGACGAGCAGTACTTC
TRBJ2-3	NA	TRBV7-2	NA	CASSPGRALTDTQYF	TGTGCCAGCAGCCCAGGGCGCGCTCTCACAGATACGCAGTATTTT
TRBJ2-7	NA	TRBV21-1	NA	CASSLNFAQECSYEQYF	TGTGCCAGCAGCTTAAATTTTGCACAGGAGTGCTCCTACGAGCAGTACTTC
TRBJ1-6	NA	TRBV6-5	NA	CASSFLWGGSSPLHF	TGTGCCAGCAGTTTCCTTTGGGGGGGGAGTTCACCCCTCCACTTT
TRBJ1-4	once	TRBV29-1	NA	CSVMNPQVNEKLFF	TGCAGCGTTATGAACCCCCAGGTTAATGAAAAACTGTTTTTT
TRBJ2-7	NA	TRBV30	TRBD2	CAWSSEAGGEQYF	TGTGCCTGGAGTTCCGAAGCGGGAGGCGAGCAGTACTTC
TRBJ2-1	NA	TRBV4-2	TRBD2	CASSARLAGVYNEQFF	TGTGCCAGCAGCGCCCGACTAGCGGGAGTCTACAATGAGCAGTTCTTC
TRBJ2-1	few	TRBV6-6	NA	CASSYSQREWAQFF	TGTGCCAGCAGTTACTCACAGAGGGAATGGGCGCAGTTCTTC
TRBJ1-1	NA	TRBV5-1	NA	CASSLGLGASTEAFF	TGCGCCAGCAGCTTGGGGCTGGGAGCTTCCACTGAAGCTTTCTTT
TRBJ1-5	NA	TRBV24-1	TRBD1	CATSDPGTADNQPQHF	TGTGCCACCAGTGACCCCGGGACAGCTGACAATCAGCCCCAGCATTTT
TRBJ1-5	NA	TRBV5-8	NA	CASSPRIPGPQHF	TGTGCCAGCAGCCCCCGGATCCCAGGGCCCCAGCATTTT
TRBJ2-7	NA	TRBV20-1	NA	CSASTLRGEQYF	TGCAGTGCTAGTACTCTAAGGGGGGAGCAGTACTTC
TRBJ2-7	NA	TRBV2	TRBD1	CASTGQGSSSYEQYF	TGTGCCAGCACCGGACAGGGTTCATCCTCCTACGAGCAGTACTTC
TRBJ2-3	NA	TRBV28	TRBD1	CASSFIQGVNAQYF	TGTGCCAGCAGTTTTATCCAGGGGGTAAATGCGCAGTATTTT
TRBJ2-1	NA	TRBV29-1	NA	CSGQEVSNNEQFF	TGCAGCGGGCAAGAGGTCTCCAACAATGAGCAGTTCTTC
TRBJ2-5	NA	TRBV12-3/TRBV12-4	NA	CASGGARETQYF	TGTGCCAGCGGGGGGGCACGGGAGACCCAGTACTTC
TRBJ2-2	NA	TRBV10-3	NA	CAISRDILNTGELFF	TGTGCCATCAGCAGGGACATCCTGAACACCGGGGAGCTGTTTTTT
TRBJ1-2	few	TRBV11-2	NA	CASSRTHQGSYGYTF	TGTGCCAGCAGCCGGACGCACCAGGGAAGCTATGGCTACACCTTC
TRBJ2-2	NA	TRBV28	TRBD2	CASSRIGTRTGELFF	TGTGCCAGCAGCAGGATCGGGACTAGGACCGGGGAGCTGTTTTTT
TRBJ2-3	NA	TRBV5-1	TRBD2	CASSLSLAGGADTQYF	TGCGCCAGCAGCTTGTCCCTAGCGGGGGGGGCAGATACGCAGTATTTT
TRBJ1-4	NA	TRBV6-5	NA	CASSPADKISEKLFF	TGTGCCAGCAGCCCGGCGGACAAGATAAGTGAAAAACTGTTTTTT
TRBJ2-7	few	TRBV18	NA	CASSPQSGEDEQYF	TGTGCCAGCTCACCTCAATCCGGCGAGGACGAGCAGTACTTC
TRBJ1-5	once	TRBV7-3	NA	CASSHGAGLRQPQHF	TGTGCCAGCAGCCATGGTGCAGGGCTGCGTCAGCCCCAGCATTTT
TRBJ2-3	NA	TRBV28	TRBD2	CASSPGLGGTDTQYF	TGTGCCAGCAGCCCCGGACTAGGGGGCACAGATACGCAGTATTTT
TRBJ1-6	few	TRBV4-2	NA	CASSQGGRESPLHF	TGTGCCAGCAGCCAGGGGGGTAGGGAATCACCCCTCCACTTT
TRBJ2-5	NA	TRBV30	NA	CAWTRVGETQYF	TGTGCCTGGACCAGGGTGGGAGAGACCCAGTACTTC